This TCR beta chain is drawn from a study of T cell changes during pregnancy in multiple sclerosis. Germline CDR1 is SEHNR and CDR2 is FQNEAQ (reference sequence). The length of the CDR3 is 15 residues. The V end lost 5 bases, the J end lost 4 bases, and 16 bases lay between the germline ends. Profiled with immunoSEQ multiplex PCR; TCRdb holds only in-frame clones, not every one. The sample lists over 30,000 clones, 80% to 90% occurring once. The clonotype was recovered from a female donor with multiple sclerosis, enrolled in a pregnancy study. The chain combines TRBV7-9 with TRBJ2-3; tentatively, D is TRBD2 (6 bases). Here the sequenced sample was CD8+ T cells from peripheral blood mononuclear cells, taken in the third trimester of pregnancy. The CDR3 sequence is CASSTGLSAADTQYF. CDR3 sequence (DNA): TGTGCCAGCAGCACGGGACTCTCCGCCGCAGATACGCAGTATTTT.